These 8 T cell receptor beta chains were all obtained from the same sample, sequenced in a study of human T cells and chemical hapten exposure. Stated time point: pre-sensitization, week 0. The treatment was: therapeutic diphenylcyclopropenone sensitization with weekly scalp DPC. TCRdb re-called the RACE reads through MiXCR, storing one row per CDR3 protein. The table shows 180,000 or so distinct CDR3 sequences, with 25% to 30% occurring only once. Sequenced here: whole blood, sampled in connection with sensitization to the hapten diphenylcyclopropenone (DPC). Receptors originate from a woman aged 25 to 45 with alopecia areata. Some clones in this sample may be carry-over from other donors' samples.

The gene calls are TRBV5-5 and TRBJ1-5, with D unclear. Germline CDR1 reads SGHKS; CDR2 reads YYEKEE (reference sequence). V was clipped by 0 bases and J by 4 bases, with 11 bases between them. This CDR3 comprises 15 residues. The CDR3 sequence: CASSLAGSANQPQHF. The CDR3 region has the DNA TGTGCCAGCAGCTTGGCCGGCAGCGCAAATCAGCCCCAGCATTTT.

This clonotype has a count of ten or more. V and J are TRBV4-3 and TRBJ2-3; the D call may be TRBD1 or TRBD2 (5 bases each). Germline V gene lookup returns CDR1 LGHNA and CDR2 YSLEER. The ends were cut back, 1 base at V and 4 bases at J, with 9 bases in the middle. The CDR3 length is 14 residues. The CDR3 spells CASSQGGASDTQYF. In nucleotides, the CDR3 is TGCGCCAGCAGCCAAGGAGGGGCATCAGATACGCAGTATTTT.

The V and J genes are TRBV19 and TRBJ2-2; D possibly corresponds to TRBD2 (6 bases). Germline lookup yields CDR1 LNHDA and CDR2 SQIVND (reference sequence). The CDR3 contains 16 residues. V was pared by 3 bases and J by 2 bases, with 13 bases between. CDR3 nucleotide sequence: TGTGCCAGTAGTATTTGGGAGGCTCATAACACCGGGGAGCTGTTTTTT. This sequence encodes CASSIWEAHNTGELFF.

This clonotype occurred many times. This chain connects TRBV29-1 to TRBJ1-2; D remains ambiguous. Germline V gene data show CDR1 as SQVTM and CDR2 as ANQGSEA. V was trimmed by 6 bases and J by 7 bases, leaving 9 bases between them. The CDR3 is 10 amino acids. As DNA, the CDR3 is TGCAGCGTGGACCAGCTTGGCTACACCTTC. It codes for CSVDQLGYTF.

The CDR3 DNA reads as TGTGCCAGCAGCCCTTCTTCGGGAGGGAAACGCGAGCAGTACTTC. Protein product: CASSPSSGGKREQYF. The chain carries TRBV3-1 and TRBJ2-7; 8 nucleotides line up with TRBD2. Germline lookup yields CDR1 LGHDT and CDR2 YNNKEL (reference sequence). This CDR3 has 15 residues. The V gene end was trimmed by 4 bases and the J gene end by 6 bases; junction bases not matched to a gene: 11.

The chain combines TRBV28 with TRBJ1-2, with a weak D call TRBD1 (5 bases). V dropped 4 bases and J dropped 4 bases, with 19 bases sitting between them. Germline CDR1 is MDHEN and CDR2 is SYDVKM. The CDR3 length is 16 residues. Here the CDR3 reads CASSSPRRDHGYGYTF. The DNA for the CDR3 is TGTGCCAGCAGTTCGCCCCGCAGGGATCATGGCTATGGCTACACCTTC.

The rearrangement links TRBV4-2 to TRBJ2-3, with D hard to call. The CDR3 is 14 amino acids. The germline V gene encodes CDR1 LGHNA and CDR2 YNFKEQ. V dropped 1 base and J dropped 1 base, with 6 bases sitting between them. CDR3 sequence: CASSQALRTDTQYF. CDR3 in DNA: TGTGCCAGCAGCCAAGCCTTGCGCACAGATACGCAGTATTTT.

This chain joins TRBV7-2 and TRBJ1-1, with a tentative D call TRBD1 (6 bases). This CDR3 region has 14 residues. The germline V and J ends were trimmed by 8 bases and 1 base, with 14 bases remaining between them. Germline V gives CDR1 SGHTA, CDR2 FQGNSA. DNA of the CDR3: TGTGCCAGCTTGATCGGGGGGCGGAACACTGAAGCTTTCTTT. Its protein product is CASLIGGRNTEAFF. The full variable domain, with the rest looked up from reference TRBV7-2 and TRBJ1-1, is GAGVSQSPSNKVTEKGKDVELRCDPISGHTALYWYRQSLGQGLEFLIYFQGNSAPDKSGLPSDRFSAERTGGSVSTLTIQRTQQEDSAVYLCASLIGGRNTEAFFGQGTRLTVV.